This T cell receptor (beta chain) was documented in a study of blood T cell repertoires in COVID-19. Background on the study: Samples came from the United States, Italy and Spain, spanning acute and convalescent COVID-19. PBMCs, B-cell-depleted T cells, or T cells provided the cDNA or gDNA that made up the material.

The V end was cut by 8 bases, the J end by 1 base, with 12 bases between. Germline V gene lookup returns CDR1 SEHNR and CDR2 FQNEAQ (reference sequence). The CDR3 totals 15 residues. The count of this clone is one. TCRdb's table, derived via immunoSEQ multiplex PCR, lists solely in-frame clones and lacks some. The table has 200,000 to 300,000 clones, 70% to 85% seen once; the top ten hold approximately 9.1%. The sample consisted of peripheral blood. This rearrangement joins TRBV7-9 to TRBJ2-6; D is unresolved. The sequence came from an elderly man with acute or convalescent COVID-19. DNA for the CDR3: TGTGCCAGCTTCCAGGTCCCTTCTGGGGCCAACGTCCTGACTTTC. The encoded protein is CASFQVPSGANVLTF. The variable domain in full, completed from reference TRBV7-9 and TRBJ2-6, reads DTGVSQNPRHKITKRGQNVTFRCDPISEHNRLYWYRQTLGQGPEFLTYFQNEAQLEKSRLLSDRFSAERPKGSFSTLEIQRTEQGDSAMYLCASFQVPSGANVLTFGAGSRLTVL.